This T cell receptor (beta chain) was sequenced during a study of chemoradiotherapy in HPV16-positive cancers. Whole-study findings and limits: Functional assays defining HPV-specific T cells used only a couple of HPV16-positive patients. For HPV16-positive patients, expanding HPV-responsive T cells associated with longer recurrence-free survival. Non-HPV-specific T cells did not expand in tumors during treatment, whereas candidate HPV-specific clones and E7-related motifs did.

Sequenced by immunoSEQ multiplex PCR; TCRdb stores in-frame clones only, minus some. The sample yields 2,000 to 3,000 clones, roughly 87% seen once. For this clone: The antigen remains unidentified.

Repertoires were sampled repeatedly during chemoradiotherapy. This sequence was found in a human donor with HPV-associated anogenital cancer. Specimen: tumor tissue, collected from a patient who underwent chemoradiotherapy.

CDR3 DNA sequence: TGTGCCAGCAGCCGGACCCGTTACACTGAAGCTTTCTTT. Amino acid sequence: CASSRTRYTEAFF. The rearrangement joins TRBV27 to TRBJ1-1, with D unclear. Germline V CDR1 and CDR2: MNHEY, SMNVEV (reference sequence). Between the trimmed V and J ends, which lost 6 bases and 3 bases, there was a span of 11 bases. This CDR3 is 13 amino acids long.